This T cell receptor (beta chain) appears in the sequencing data of a study of CD8 T cells in ankylosing spondylitis. This CDR3 spans 18 amino acids. CDR1 is LGHDT, CDR2 YNNKEL, per germline (reference sequence). Unmatched junction bases numbered 14, after V lost 7 bases and J lost 7 bases. One entry per CDR3 protein, called by TCRdb with MiXCR from the 5' RACE reads. The sample records about 340,000 distinct CDR3 sequences, 14% to 15% being singletons. Sequencing was carried out using blood, either unsorted or a sorted T cell fraction (not recorded which). This chain joins TRBV3-1 and TRBJ2-1; 15 bases line up with TRBD2. This sequence originates from a male donor with ankylosing spondylitis or in good health (not recorded which). The DNA for the CDR3 is TGTGCCAGCACCCCGGGGGGGACTAGCGGGGGGCGGGGGAATGAGCAGTTCTTC. The encoded protein is CASTPGGTSGGRGNEQFF.